Each of the 12 T cell receptor beta chains below was sequenced from the same sample in a study of vaccination and CD4 T cells after COVID-19. Antigens of these TCRs are unknown. Sequence data for DNA of cultured CD4+ T cells were generated by the Oncomine TCR Beta short-read assay. In TCRdb, the PCR reads were re-called with MiXCR into one record per CDR3 protein. The data show 20,000 to 30,000 distinct CDR3 sequences, approximately 59% seen once. As for treatment: approximately 9-day PBMC culture with coronavirus spike peptide pools or control peptides (ViraFEST assay). The specimen sequenced was CD4+ T cells from blood, cultured in vitro. The source is a human donor who had recovered from COVID-19.

This clonotype was seen more than once but under ten times. The chain combines TRBV6-2 or TRBV6-3 with TRBJ2-2, with D possibly TRBD2 on 6 matching bases. Trimming took off 2 bases at V and 9 bases at J, with 16 bases between the two ends. From germline, CDR1 is MNHEY and CDR2 SVGEGT. The CDR3 has 15 amino acids. CDR3 in amino acids: CASSYLGTRGRELFF. The CDR3 DNA reads TGTGCCAGCAGTTACCTGGGTACGCGGGGTCGGGAGCTGTTTTTT.

This clonotype was counted a few times. As DNA, the CDR3 is TGTGCCAGCACCCCTAGAGGCTCCTATAATTCACCCCTCCACTTT. It specifies CASTPRGSYNSPLHF. This chain links TRBV6-1 with TRBJ1-6; D not certain. This CDR3 is built from 15 residues. V was cut by 7 bases and J by 0 bases, with 10 bases left in between. CDR1 and CDR2 from the germline V gene are MNHNS and SASEGT.

This chain uses TRBV11-3 with TRBJ2-3; TRBD2 matches at 12 bases. Per germline, CDR1 SGHNT and CDR2 YENEEA. The CDR3 runs to 18 residues. J lost 3 bases, V lost 5 bases, and 12 bases had no gene match. CDR3 in amino acids: CASSPRASGGAGTDTQYF. CDR3 nucleotide sequence: TGTGCCAGCAGCCCCCGCGCTAGCGGGGGGGCCGGGACAGATACGCAGTATTTT.

This chain connects TRBV4-3 to TRBJ1-5; D ambiguous. This CDR3 is 15 amino acids long. Per germline, CDR1 LGHNA and CDR2 YSLEER. The germline V and J ends were trimmed by 0 bases and 5 bases, with 11 bases remaining between them. CDR3 loop: CASSQDGSSDQPQHF. CDR3 sequence (DNA): TGCGCCAGCAGCCAAGACGGATCGTCCGATCAGCCCCAGCATTTT.

The rearrangement links TRBV5-5 to TRBJ2-2; TRBD1 aligns across 7 bases. Germline V gives CDR1 SGHKS, CDR2 YYEKEE (reference sequence). The CDR3 has 17 amino acids. Trimming cost V 0 bases and J 4 bases; bases outside gene matches: 9. CDR3 in amino acids: CASSLDRQGSITGELFF. The CDR3 DNA follows: TGTGCCAGCAGCTTGGATCGACAGGGATCTATCACCGGGGAGCTGTTTTTT.

By share, this clonotype ranks as medium-sized. The chain uses TRBV27 and TRBJ1-1; no clear D. This CDR3 region has 15 residues. CDR1 is MNHEY, CDR2 SMNVEV, per germline (reference sequence). Trimming left V 6 bases short and J 2 bases short, with 16 bases between. The CDR3 DNA sequence: TGTGCCAGCAGCAGGACCAGGACGGCTAACACTGAAGCTTTCTTT. It translates to CASSRTRTANTEAFF.

This chain joins TRBV20-1 and TRBJ2-7; 10 positions match TRBD1. CDR3 length: 15 residues. V shed 0 bases, J shed 6 bases, and the junction held 8 bases outside the gene matches. Per the germline V gene, CDR1 is DFQATT and CDR2 is SNEGSKA (reference sequence). The CDR3 sequence: CSARDPGTGDTEQYF. Written as DNA, the CDR3 is TGCAGTGCTAGAGATCCCGGGACAGGGGATACCGAGCAGTACTTC.

This chain links TRBV7-3 with TRBJ1-2, with 7 bases matching TRBD1. V trimming: 0 bases; J trimming: 4 bases; junction bases outside the gene matches: 5. CDR1 SGHTA and CDR2 FQGTGA come from the germline V gene. This CDR3 has 15 amino acids. CDR3 in DNA: TGTGCCAGCAGCTTAACGGCAGGGGGTACCTATGGCTACACCTTC. Encoded protein: CASSLTAGGTYGYTF.

This clonotype was found a few times. The gene calls are TRBV7-8 and TRBJ2-3; the match to TRBD2 covers 7 bases. CDR3 size: 16 residues. With 5 bases clipped from V and 0 bases from J, the junction kept 8 bases outside the gene matches. Germline V CDR1 and CDR2: SGHVS, FQNEAQ. The DNA of the CDR3 is TGTGCCAGCAGCCCTGAGTTGGGGGGGAGCACAGATACGCAGTATTTT. Protein product: CASSPELGGSTDTQYF.

The CDR3 DNA follows: TGTGCCTGGAGTAGAGGGGGGGAAACCGGGGAGCTGTTTTTT. Amino acids: CAWSRGGETGELFF. The V call is TRBV30, the J call TRBJ2-2, with D possibly matching TRBD2 (7 bases). The CDR3 has 14 residues. Germline V CDR1 and CDR2: GTSNPN, SVGIG (reference sequence). V lost 2 bases to trimming and J lost 5 bases, with 12 bases between them.

The rearrangement links TRBV5-4 to TRBJ2-2, with no clear D. CDR1 SGHNT and CDR2 YYREEE come from the germline V gene (reference sequence). This CDR3 region has 13 residues. V was shortened by 1 base and J by 6 bases, with 7 bases between the two germline ends. The CDR3 DNA sequence: TGTGCCAGCAGCTTGTCGTCAGCCGGGGAGCTGTTTTTT. Protein product: CASSLSSAGELFF.

The chain employs TRBV19 and TRBJ1-5, with a tentative D call TRBD1 (5 bases). Trimming shortened V by 4 bases and J by 5 bases, and 12 bases separated the two germline ends. This CDR3 is 14 amino acids long. From germline, CDR1 is LNHDA and CDR2 SQIVND (reference sequence). The CDR3 region is CASSKSGLDQPQHF. The CDR3 nucleotides read TGTGCCAGTAGTAAGTCAGGGCTCGATCAGCCCCAGCATTTT. Combining the CDR3 with reference TRBV19 and TRBJ1-5 gives the whole variable domain DGGITQSPKYLFRKEGQNVTLSCEQNLNHDAMYWYRQDPGQGLRLIYYSQIVNDFQKGDIAEGYSVSREKKESFPLTVTSAQKNPTAFYLCASSKSGLDQPQHFGDGTRLSIL.